Listed below are T cell receptor beta chains from one sample, sequenced in a study of T cells after yellow fever vaccination. In TCRdb, the 5' RACE reads were re-called with MiXCR into one record per CDR3 protein. The sample holds just under 600,000 distinct CDR3 sequences, about 13% seen once. This material consisted of PBMCs, taken on the day of the yellow fever booster vaccination. The source of these receptors is a man younger than 40 who received the YFV17D yellow fever vaccine. Each CDR3 is given with its conserved first and last residue. A D gene is named only where the DNA matches it firmly. Clone size is shown for a subset of rows, as once, few, many or a class of expanded clone.

CSVRPARTGTGDYEQYF	TGCAGCGTCAGACCCGCCCGTACCGGGACAGGGGACTACGAGCAGTACTTC	TRBD1	TRBJ2-7	many	TRBV29-1	17
CASSASSDDQETQYF	TGTGCCAGCAGCGCCTCTAGCGACGACCAAGAGACCCAGTACTTC	.	TRBJ2-5	few	TRBV5-4	15
CASSFGLAADTQYF	TGTGCCAGCAGCTTCGGACTGGCGGCAGATACGCAGTATTTT	.	TRBJ2-3	.	TRBV11-2	14
CASSYDRGTRQHF	TGTGCCAGCAGTTACGACAGGGGGACGCGCCAGCATTTT	TRBD1	TRBJ1-5	few	TRBV6-2/TRBV6-3	13
CASSPSQGTEAFF	TGTGCCAGCTCACCCTCACAAGGTACTGAAGCTTTCTTT	.	TRBJ1-1	.	TRBV18	13
CASSLWQTRQGPDYEQYF	TGTGCCAGCAGTTTATGGCAGACGAGACAGGGACCAGACTACGAGCAGTACTTC	TRBD1	TRBJ2-7	few	TRBV28	18
CASRLAGGPRETQYF	TGTGCCAGCAGGCTAGCGGGAGGGCCGAGGGAGACCCAGTACTTC	TRBD2	TRBJ2-5	many	TRBV7-2	15
CASSQGPNEQYF	TGTGCCAGCAGCCAAGGACCCAACGAGCAGTACTTC	.	TRBJ2-7	few	TRBV12-3/TRBV12-4	12
CASSQLEGPLYNEQFF	TGTGCCAGCAGCCAACTCGAAGGTCCTTTGTACAATGAGCAGTTCTTC	.	TRBJ2-1	.	TRBV14	16
CSASLAPYEQYF	TGCAGTGCTAGTCTGGCGCCCTACGAGCAGTACTTC	.	TRBJ2-7	few	TRBV20-1	12
CASSLVSMTGWFF	TGTGCCAGCAGCTTAGTTTCTATGACAGGGTGGTTCTTC	TRBD1	TRBJ2-1	few	TRBV7-2	13
CASSTTSGRADEQYF	TGTGCCAGCAGCACCACTAGCGGGAGGGCCGACGAGCAGTACTTC	TRBD2	TRBJ2-7	.	TRBV6-1	15
CATTVDWTGEQYF	TGTGCCACAACCGTGGACTGGACGGGAGAGCAGTACTTC	.	TRBJ2-7	few	TRBV19	13
CASGLRRDSREQFF	TGTGCTAGTGGTTTGCGCCGAGACAGTCGTGAGCAGTTCTTC	.	TRBJ2-1	.	TRBV12-5	14